The 19 T cell receptor beta chains below come from one sample, sequenced in a study of cytomegalovirus exposure and HLA in healthy donors. Researchers ran the PCR with 60 Vbeta and 13 Jbeta primers. Sequencing was performed with immunoSEQ multiplex PCR; in TCRdb, only in-frame clones are kept and a portion is missing. The repertoire has about 210,000 clones, approximately 80% of them found once; the top ten carry roughly 10%. The specimen was PBMCs. The origin of the receptors is a woman in her fifties or sixties in good health and CMV-seropositive.

The chain combines TRBV4-2 with TRBJ2-1; TRBD2 matches at 8 bases. The germline CDR1 and CDR2 sequences are LGHNA and YNFKEQ. Trimming cost V 4 bases and J 9 bases; bases outside gene matches: 14. The CDR3 length is 16 residues. The CDR3 sequence: CASSPTVDGGGSEQFF. For the CDR3, the DNA is TGTGCCAGCAGCCCAACGGTGGACGGGGGGGGATCTGAGCAGTTCTTC.

The genes are TRBV29-1 and TRBJ1-2, with 7 bases fitting TRBD1. The V segment lost 6 bases and the J segment 4 bases; nucleotides outside the gene matches: 5. Germline CDR1 is SQVTM and CDR2 is ANQGSEA. CDR3 length equals 12 residues. The CDR3 DNA reads TGCAGCGTCGAGACAGGGTCCTATGGCTACACCTTC. Translated: CSVETGSYGYTF.

J is TRBJ2-2 and V is TRBV4-2; 9 nucleotides line up with TRBD2. J was trimmed by 4 bases and V by 4 bases; bases with no gene match: 7. Per germline, CDR1 LGHNA and CDR2 YNFKEQ. This CDR3 comprises 16 residues. The chain's CDR3 is CASSLSGGRGTGELFF. The CDR3 DNA reads as TGTGCCAGCAGCCTTAGCGGGGGTCGAGGCACCGGGGAGCTGTTTTTT.

The sample holds a few counts of this clone. V usage is TRBV6-4 and J usage is TRBJ2-7, with 8 bases that match TRBD2. V dropped 7 bases and J dropped 1; count of bases not matched to a gene: 15. The CDR3 extends over 17 amino acids. The germline CDR1 and CDR2 sequences are MRHNA and SNTAGT. The CDR3 region is CASTRGSGENPSYEQYF. The CDR3 region has the DNA TGTGCCAGCACGCGGGGTAGCGGGGAGAACCCTTCCTACGAGCAGTACTTC.

This clone was counted once. The chain combines TRBV5-5 with TRBJ1-5; 7 bases line up with TRBD1. CDR1 and CDR2 (germline): SGHKS, YYEKEE (reference sequence). The trim removed 4 bases at V and 0 bases at J, leaving 7 bases unmatched. The length of the CDR3 is 16 residues. CDR3: CASSRTGVYSNQPQHF. CDR3 nucleotides: TGTGCCAGCAGCCGCACAGGGGTCTATAGCAATCAGCCCCAGCATTTT.

The chain links TRBV2 to TRBJ2-7, with D possibly being TRBD1 (5 bases). Trimming cost V 5 bases and J 7 bases, with 18 bases left between them. The germline gives CDR1 SNHLY, CDR2 FYNNEI. The CDR3 is 14 amino acids. The CDR3 loop reads CASSRQSQHWEQYF. In DNA, the CDR3 is TGTGCCAGCAGTCGACAGTCCCAGCACTGGGAGCAGTACTTC.

This chain's CDR3 is CASSLETGGTGELFF. CDR3 bases: TGCGCCAGCAGCTTGGAGACAGGGGGCACCGGGGAGCTGTTTTTT. V usage is TRBV5-1 and J usage is TRBJ2-2, with 9 bases aligning to TRBD1. V dropped 0 bases and J dropped 4; count of bases not matched to a gene: 1. Germline CDR1 and CDR2: SGHRS and YFSETQ. This CDR3 is built from 15 residues.

This chain joins TRBV4-2 and TRBJ2-3; no clear D. Looked up from germline, CDR1 is LGHNA and CDR2 is YNFKEQ. This CDR3 is 16 amino acids long. V lost 0 bases, J lost 2 bases, and 12 bases lay in between. The CDR3 region is CASSQDITDYTDTQYF. The CDR3 DNA follows: TGTGCCAGCAGCCAAGATATCACAGATTACACAGATACGCAGTATTTT.

The chain combines TRBV7-3 with TRBJ2-3; 15 bases match TRBD2. From germline, CDR1 is SGHTA and CDR2 FQGTGA. V lost 5 bases and J lost 0; bases outside the gene matches: 12. This CDR3 has 20 residues. CDR3 residues: CASSLKPGTSGGTSTDTQYF. Written as DNA, the CDR3 is TGTGCCAGCAGCCTTAAGCCCGGGACTAGCGGGGGGACTAGCACAGATACGCAGTATTTT.

V and J are TRBV11-2 and TRBJ1-4; D might be TRBD1 (5 bases). V lost 5 bases and J 7 bases, leaving 11 bases between the germline ends. Looked up from germline, CDR1 is SGHAT and CDR2 is FQNNGV. The CDR3 is 13 amino acids. CDR3 bases: TGTGCCAGCAGCCCAAGAAGGGGTGAAAAACTGTTTTTT. It yields the protein CASSPRRGEKLFF.

The V gene is TRBV9, the J gene TRBJ2-2, with 13 bases identical to TRBD2. The junction had 9 bases not matched to a gene; V was cut back by 4 bases and J by 6 bases. The CDR3 loop spans 17 amino acids. The germline V gene encodes CDR1 SGDLS and CDR2 YYNGEE. The DNA of the CDR3 is TGTGCCAGCAGCACTTATCCCGGGACTAGCGGGGCCGGGGAGCTGTTTTTT. It is translated as CASSTYPGTSGAGELFF.

The rearrangement uses TRBV11-2 and TRBJ2-3, with 9 bases fitting TRBD2. The CDR3 sequence is 16 residues long. The ends lost 7 bases at V and 0 bases at J; junction bases unmatched: 8. Germline lookup yields CDR1 SGHAT and CDR2 FQNNGV. CDR3 in amino acids: CASTRSGGISTDTQYF. The CDR3 nucleotides are TGTGCCAGCACTCGCAGCGGGGGGATTAGCACAGATACGCAGTATTTT.

The chain is built from TRBV5-1 and TRBJ2-5; no clear D gene. The germline V gene encodes CDR1 SGHRS and CDR2 YFSETQ. The CDR3 sequence is 14 residues long. Deletions cut 0 bases from V and 2 bases from J, with 8 bases between. CDR3 region: CASSLGDTQETQYF. CDR3 nucleotides: TGCGCCAGCAGCTTGGGTGACACGCAAGAGACCCAGTACTTC.

V is TRBV4-3 and J is TRBJ2-1; D is unclear. Germline V gene data show CDR1 as LGHNA and CDR2 as YSLEER. Trimming took off 4 bases at V and 0 bases at J, with 13 bases between the two ends. CDR3 length: 16 residues. The CDR3 here is CASSPRLGSSYNEQFF. The CDR3 nucleotides read TGCGCCAGCAGCCCCAGACTGGGTAGCTCCTACAATGAGCAGTTCTTC.

This rearrangement joins TRBV10-3 to TRBJ2-7; TRBD1 agrees at 10 bases. Losses at the gene ends were 2 bases for V and 11 bases for J; bases not matched to a gene: 3. There are 12 residues in the CDR3. CDR1 is ENHRY, CDR2 SYGVKD, per germline. This CDR3 is CAISEDRGREYF. CDR3 DNA: TGTGCCATCAGTGAGGACAGGGGGCGGGAGTACTTC.

The chain links TRBV6-5 to TRBJ2-5; 9 bases agree with TRBD1. The J call is doubtful: the DNA matches TRBJ2-7 better. Per germline, CDR1 MNHEY and CDR2 SVGAGI. The CDR3 spans 15 residues. DNA for the CDR3: TGTGCCAGCAGTTACACAGGGGGCCCAACCTACGAGCAGTACTTC. Translated: CASSYTGGPTYEQYF.

This rearrangement joins TRBV6-1 to TRBJ2-7; 9 bases are shared with TRBD1. The CDR3 length is 15 residues. Germline values: CDR1 MNHNS, CDR2 SASEGT. V lost 1 base to trimming and J lost 3 bases; unmatched junction nucleotides: 4. The CDR3 loop is CASSEEETGGYEQYF. In nucleotides, the CDR3 is TGTGCCAGCAGTGAAGAGGAGACAGGGGGCTACGAGCAGTACTTC.

The V gene is TRBV18, the J gene TRBJ1-6; D gene uncertain. Germline V gives CDR1 KGHSH, CDR2 LQKENI. The CDR3 runs 14 residues. Trimming shortened V by 2 bases and J by 8 bases, and 10 bases separated the two germline ends. CDR3 loop: CASSPSGKDSPLHF. CDR3 nucleotides: TGTGCCAGCTCACCATCGGGTAAGGATTCACCCCTCCACTTT.

This sequence joins TRBV9 and TRBJ2-2; TRBD2 is a possible D gene (6 bases). The ends were cut back, 3 bases at V and 7 bases at J, with 22 bases in the middle. The CDR3 consists of 17 residues. The germline V gene encodes CDR1 SGDLS and CDR2 YYNGEE. The CDR3 region is CASSAGEMTSFDGELFF. CDR3 DNA: TGTGCCAGCAGCGCAGGAGAGATGACTAGTTTCGACGGGGAGCTGTTTTTT.